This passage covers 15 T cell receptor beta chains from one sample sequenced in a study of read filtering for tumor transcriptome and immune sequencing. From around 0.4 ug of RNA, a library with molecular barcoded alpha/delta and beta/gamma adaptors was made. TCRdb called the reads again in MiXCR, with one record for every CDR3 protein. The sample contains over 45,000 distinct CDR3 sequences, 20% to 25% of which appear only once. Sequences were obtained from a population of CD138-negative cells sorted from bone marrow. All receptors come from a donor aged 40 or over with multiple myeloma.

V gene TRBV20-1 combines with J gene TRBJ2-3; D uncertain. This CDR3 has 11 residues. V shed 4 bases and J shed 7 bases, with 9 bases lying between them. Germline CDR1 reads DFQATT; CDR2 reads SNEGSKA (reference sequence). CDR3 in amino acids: CSANPRNTQYF. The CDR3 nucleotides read TGCAGTGCTAATCCCCGGAATACGCAGTATTTT.

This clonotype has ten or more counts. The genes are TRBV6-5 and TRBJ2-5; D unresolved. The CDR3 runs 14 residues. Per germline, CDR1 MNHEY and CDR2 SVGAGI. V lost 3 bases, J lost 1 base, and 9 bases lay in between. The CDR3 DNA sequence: TGTGCCAGCAGTTATGAAGGGCTCCAAGAGACCCAGTACTTC. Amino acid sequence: CASSYEGLQETQYF.

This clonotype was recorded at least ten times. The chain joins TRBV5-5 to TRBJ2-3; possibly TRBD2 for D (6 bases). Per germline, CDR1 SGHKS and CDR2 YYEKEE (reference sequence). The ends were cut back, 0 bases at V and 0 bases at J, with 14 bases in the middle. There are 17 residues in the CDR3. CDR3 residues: CASSLVLVAGSTDTQYF. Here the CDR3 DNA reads TGTGCCAGCAGCTTGGTCCTGGTGGCGGGGAGCACAGATACGCAGTATTTT.

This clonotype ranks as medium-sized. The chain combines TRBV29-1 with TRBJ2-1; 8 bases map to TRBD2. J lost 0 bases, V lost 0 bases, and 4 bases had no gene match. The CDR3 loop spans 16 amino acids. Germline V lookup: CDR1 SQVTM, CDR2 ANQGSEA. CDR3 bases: TGCAGCGTTGAAGATCCCGGGACTAGCTCCTACAATGAGCAGTTCTTC. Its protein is CSVEDPGTSSYNEQFF.

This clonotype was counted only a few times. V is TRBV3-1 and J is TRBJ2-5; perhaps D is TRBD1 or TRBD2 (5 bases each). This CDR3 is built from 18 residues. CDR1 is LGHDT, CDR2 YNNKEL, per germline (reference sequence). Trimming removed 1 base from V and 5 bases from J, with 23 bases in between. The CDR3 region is CASSQVVGRQKMRETQYF. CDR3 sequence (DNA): TGTGCCAGCAGCCAAGTTGTGGGGAGACAGAAAATGCGGGAGACCCAGTACTTC.

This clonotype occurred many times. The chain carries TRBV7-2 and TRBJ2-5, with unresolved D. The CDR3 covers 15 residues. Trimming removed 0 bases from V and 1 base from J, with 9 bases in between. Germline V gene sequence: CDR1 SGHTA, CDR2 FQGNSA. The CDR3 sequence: CASSLALAVQETQYF. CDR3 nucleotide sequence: TGTGCCAGCAGCTTAGCTTTGGCAGTCCAAGAGACCCAGTACTTC. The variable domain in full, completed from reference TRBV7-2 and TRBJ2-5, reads GAGVSQSPSNKVTEKGKDVELRCDPISGHTALYWYRQSLGQGLEFLIYFQGNSAPDKSGLPSDRFSAERTGGSVSTLTIQRTQQEDSAVYLCASSLALAVQETQYFGPGTRLLVL.

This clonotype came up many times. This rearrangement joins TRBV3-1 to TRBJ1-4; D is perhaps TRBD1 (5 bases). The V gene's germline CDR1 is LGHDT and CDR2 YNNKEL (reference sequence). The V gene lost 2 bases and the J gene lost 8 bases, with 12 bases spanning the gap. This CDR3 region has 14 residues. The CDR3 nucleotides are TGTGCCAGCAGCCAAATGGTTTCAGGGGAAAAACTGTTTTTT. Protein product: CASSQMVSGEKLFF.

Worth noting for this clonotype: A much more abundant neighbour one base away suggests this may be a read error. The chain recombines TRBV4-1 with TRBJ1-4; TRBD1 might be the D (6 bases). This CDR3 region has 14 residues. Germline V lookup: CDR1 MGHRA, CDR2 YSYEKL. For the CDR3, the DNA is TGCGCCAGCAGCCGACAGACAGGCCCCGAAAAACTGCTTTTT. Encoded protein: CASSRQTGPEKLLF.

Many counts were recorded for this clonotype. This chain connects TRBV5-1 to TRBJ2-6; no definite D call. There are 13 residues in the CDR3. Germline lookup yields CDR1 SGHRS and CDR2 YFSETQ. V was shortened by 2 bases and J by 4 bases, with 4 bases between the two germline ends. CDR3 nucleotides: TGCGCCAGCAGCTTATCCGGGGCCAACGTCCTGACTTTC. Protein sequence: CASSLSGANVLTF.

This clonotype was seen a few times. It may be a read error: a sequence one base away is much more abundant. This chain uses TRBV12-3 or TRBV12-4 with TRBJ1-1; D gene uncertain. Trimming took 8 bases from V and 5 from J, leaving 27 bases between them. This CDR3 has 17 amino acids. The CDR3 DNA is TGTGCCAGCGCCTCTCCAATTAACTCCGATAGGCGGACTGAAGCTTTCTTT. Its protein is CASASPINSDRRTEAFF.

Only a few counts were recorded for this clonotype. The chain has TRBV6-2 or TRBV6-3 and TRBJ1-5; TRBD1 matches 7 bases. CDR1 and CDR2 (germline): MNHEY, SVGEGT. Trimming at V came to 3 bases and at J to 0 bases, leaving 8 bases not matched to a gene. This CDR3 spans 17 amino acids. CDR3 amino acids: CASSYHRTGNSNQPQHF. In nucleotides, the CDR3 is TGTGCCAGCAGTTATCACAGGACAGGAAATAGCAATCAGCCCCAGCATTTT.

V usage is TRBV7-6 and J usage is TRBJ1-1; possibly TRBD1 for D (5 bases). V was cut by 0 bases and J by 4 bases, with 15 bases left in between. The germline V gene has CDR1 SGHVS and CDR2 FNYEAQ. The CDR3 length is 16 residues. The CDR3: CASSLAGTGGFTEAFF. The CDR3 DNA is TGTGCCAGCAGCTTAGCGGGGACGGGGGGGTTCACTGAAGCTTTCTTT.

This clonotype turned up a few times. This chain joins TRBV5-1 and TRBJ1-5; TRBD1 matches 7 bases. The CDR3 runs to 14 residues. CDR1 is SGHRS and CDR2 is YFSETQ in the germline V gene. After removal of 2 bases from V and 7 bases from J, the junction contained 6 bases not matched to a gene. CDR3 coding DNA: TGCGCCAGCAGCTTAACAGGGGAGGGGCAGCCCCAGCATTTT. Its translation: CASSLTGEGQPQHF.

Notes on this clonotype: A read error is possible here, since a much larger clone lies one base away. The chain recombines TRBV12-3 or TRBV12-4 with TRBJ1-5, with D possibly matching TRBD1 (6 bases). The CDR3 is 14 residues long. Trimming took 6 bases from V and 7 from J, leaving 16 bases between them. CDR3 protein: CASSLDRLDQPQHF. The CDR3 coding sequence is TGTGCCAGCAGCCTAGACAGGTTGGACCAGCCCCAGCATTTT.

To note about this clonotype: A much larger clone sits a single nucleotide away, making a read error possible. CDR3: CASSQIRTGSTSPLHF. In DNA, the CDR3 is TGTGCCAGCAGCCAAATACGAACAGGGTCGACTTCGCCCCTCCACTTT. V is TRBV14 and J is TRBJ1-6; TRBD1 might be the D (6 bases). Germline assignment: CDR1 SGHDN and CDR2 FVKESK. This CDR3 has 16 amino acids. Deletions cut 2 bases from V and 13 bases from J, with 21 bases between.